This TCR beta chain emerged from a study of technical replicates of blood from four donors (dated by TCRdb to 2015 to 2018). Library preparation employed the immunoSEQ multiplex PCR assay. TCRdb stores this immuneACCESS table with in-frame sequences only. Part of the clones is absent; in the studies checked, under half of the shortfall reflects unresolved V genes, and no reason is known for the rest. The sample yields about 97,000 clones; about 95% were counted once. About 0.3% of the sample is taken by the ten largest. The germline V gene (reference sequence) specifies LNHDA as CDR1 and SQIVND as CDR2. From cysteine to phenylalanine, the CDR3 is 16 amino acids long. The entry retains the CDR3 DNA only, 48 bases that are in frame from base 1. For this chain, trimming is 5 bases at the V end and 2 bases at the J end, and the number of junction bases without a gene match is 9. Points on this clone: Its antigen remains unidentified. Base qualities are not provided; no much larger clone lies one nucleotide away.

This clonotype originated in a human donor in good health. The sequenced sample consisted of T cells isolated from PBMCs. Recombination linked TRBV19 to TRBJ2-7; a stretch of 10 junction bases matches TRBD1. The DNA is TGTGCCAGTAGTCCCATCCGACAGGGGGCACCCTACGAGCAGTACTTC. Its protein reads: CASSPIRQGAPYEQYF.